These 8 T cell receptor beta chains originate from one sample sequenced in a study of radiotherapy plus CTLA-4 blockade in lung cancer. Measured with immunoSEQ multiplex PCR; TCRdb has only the in-frame clones, and not every one. The profile covers around 38,000 clones, with about 86% appearing a single time and around a fifth taken by the ten largest. The sequencing here drew on peripheral blood, taken from a patient treated with radiotherapy plus ipilimumab. The receptors derive from a human donor with non-small cell lung cancer whose response to radiotherapy plus ipilimumab could not be evaluated.

This chain connects TRBV7-8 to TRBJ1-1; D is undetermined. The V end lost 2 bases, the J end lost 1 base, and 8 bases lay between the germline ends. This CDR3 spans 14 amino acids. Germline-derived CDR1 and CDR2 are SGHVS and FQNEAQ. The CDR3 sequence: CASSLLGQNTEAFF. CDR3 coding DNA: TGTGCCAGCAGCTTATTGGGCCAGAACACTGAAGCTTTCTTT.

The chain uses TRBV4-3 and TRBJ2-2; 9 bases map to TRBD2. J lost 4 bases, V lost 0 bases, and 6 bases had no gene match. The CDR3 covers 17 residues. From germline, CDR1 is LGHNA and CDR2 YSLEER. In DNA, the CDR3 is TGCGCCAGCAGCCAAGAGCCTAGCGGGGCATTCACCGGGGAGCTGTTTTTT. It specifies CASSQEPSGAFTGELFF.

This sequence joins TRBV28 and TRBJ2-2; D is possibly TRBD1 (6 bases). CDR1 and CDR2 (germline): MDHEN, SYDVKM. The CDR3 has 12 amino acids. Trimming cost V 6 bases and J 8 bases, with 10 bases left between them. CDR3 coding DNA: TGTGCCAGCAGGGGGGCATCTGGGGAGCTGTTTTTT. This translates into CASRGASGELFF.

This clone was seen a few times. The rearrangement joins TRBV29-1 to TRBJ1-4, with 10 bases aligning to TRBD1. The V gene end was trimmed by 6 bases and the J gene end by 6 bases; junction bases not matched to a gene: 1. The CDR3 loop spans 12 amino acids. From germline, CDR1 is SQVTM and CDR2 ANQGSEA. CDR3 sequence (DNA): TGCAGCGTAGGGACAGGGGATGAAAAACTGTTTTTT. Translation gives CSVGTGDEKLFF.

The chain couples TRBV29-1 to TRBJ1-1; D gene ambiguous. CDR3 length: 11 residues. Germline V lookup: CDR1 SQVTM, CDR2 ANQGSEA. The V gene lost 4 bases and the J gene lost 4 bases, with 7 bases spanning the gap. CDR3: CSVGQATEAFF. The CDR3 DNA is TGCAGCGTTGGCCAGGCCACTGAAGCTTTCTTT.

V usage is TRBV28 and J usage is TRBJ1-2; 7 bases are shared with TRBD1. CDR1 is MDHEN and CDR2 is SYDVKM in the germline V gene. V shed 6 bases, J shed 1 base, and the junction held 5 bases outside the gene matches. The CDR3 covers 14 residues. This chain's CDR3 is CASSPTGDNYGYTF. As DNA, the CDR3 is TGTGCCAGCAGCCCCACAGGGGATAACTATGGCTACACCTTC.

This chain joins TRBV29-1 and TRBJ2-7; 7 bases map to TRBD1. There are 12 residues in the CDR3. Looked up from germline, CDR1 is SQVTM and CDR2 is ANQGSEA. V was clipped by 2 bases and J by 7 bases; unmatched bases: 5. CDR3 protein: CSVEKGAREQYF. CDR3 in DNA: TGCAGCGTTGAAAAGGGGGCAAGGGAGCAGTACTTC.

This chain links TRBV28 with TRBJ2-1, with 11 nucleotides matching TRBD2. The CDR3 is made up of 15 amino acids. Germline-derived CDR1 and CDR2 are MDHEN and SYDVKM. With 8 bases clipped from V and 7 bases from J, the junction kept 10 bases outside the gene matches. The CDR3 DNA reads TGTGCCAGCCGACTAGCGGGGACCTATAAGAATGAGCAGTTCTTC. As protein: CASRLAGTYKNEQFF.